This T cell receptor beta chain was sequenced during a study of blood T cell repertoires in COVID-19. About the research overall: COVID-19 samples from acute and convalescent phases originated in the United States, Italy and Spain.

Assay used: immunoSEQ multiplex PCR; TCRdb lists only in-frame clones, some missing. The repertoire consists of about 82,000 clones, with approximately 80% occurring once and the leading ten covering approximately 20%. Deletions cut 2 bases from V and 0 bases from J, with 17 bases between. Germline CDR1 reads MNHEY; CDR2 reads SVGEGT. The CDR3 runs to 18 residues. This clone showed up just once. The sample was peripheral blood. V is TRBV6-2 or TRBV6-3 and J is TRBJ1-3; possible D gene TRBD1, 5 bases. The source is a man older than 75 with active or convalescent COVID-19. The CDR3 sequence is CASSYRNPGLSSGNTIYF. The CDR3 DNA reads as TGTGCCAGCAGTTACAGAAACCCGGGACTTAGCTCTGGAAACACCATATATTTT.